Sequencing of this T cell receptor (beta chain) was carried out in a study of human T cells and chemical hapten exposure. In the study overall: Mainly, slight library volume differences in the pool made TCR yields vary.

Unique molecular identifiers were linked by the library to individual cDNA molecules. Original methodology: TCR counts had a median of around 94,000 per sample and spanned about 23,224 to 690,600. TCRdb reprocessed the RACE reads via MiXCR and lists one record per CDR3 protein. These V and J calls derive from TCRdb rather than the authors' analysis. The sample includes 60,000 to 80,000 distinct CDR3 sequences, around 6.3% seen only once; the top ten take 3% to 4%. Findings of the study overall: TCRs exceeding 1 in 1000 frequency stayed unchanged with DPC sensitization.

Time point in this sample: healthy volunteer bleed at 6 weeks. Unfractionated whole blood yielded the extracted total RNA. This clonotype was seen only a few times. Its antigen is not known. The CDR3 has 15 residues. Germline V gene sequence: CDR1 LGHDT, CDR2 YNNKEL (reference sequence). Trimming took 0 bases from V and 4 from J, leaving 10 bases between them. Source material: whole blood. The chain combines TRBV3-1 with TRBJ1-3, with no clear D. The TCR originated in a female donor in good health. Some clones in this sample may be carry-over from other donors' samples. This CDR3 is CASSQDRSRGNTIYF. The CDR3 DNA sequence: TGTGCCAGCAGCCAAGACCGCTCTAGGGGAAACACCATATATTTT. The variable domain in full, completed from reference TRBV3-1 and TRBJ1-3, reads DTAVSQTPKYLVTQMGNDKSIKCEQNLGHDTMYWYKQDSKKFLKIMFSYNNKELIINETVPNRFSPKSPDKAHLNLHINSLELGDSAVYFCASSQDRSRGNTIYFGEGSWLTVV.